This TCR beta chain is from a study of T cell responses to AZD1222 COVID-19 vaccine. Looking at the study overall: Combined were second doses at about 4 or about 12 weeks. Findings and limits, study-wide: Dominant CD4 TCR responses targeted spike regions 160-218 and 743-854. Recipients of AZD1222 seropositive at baseline numbered only 5 or 6. The study found Spike-specific TCR breadth and depth rose after two AZD1222 doses.

As concerns this clone: Its target is unknown.

The repertoire was sequenced with immunoSEQ multiplex PCR; TCRdb's copy has only in-frame clones and lacks some. The sample lists 150,000 to 200,000 clones, 94% occurring once. Germline CDR1 SGHTA, CDR2 FQGTGA. V shed 5 bases and J shed 10 bases, with 20 bases lying between them. The CDR3 has 14 amino acids. This specimen consisted of peripheral blood, obtained on day 0 of AZD1222 vaccination. This sequence joins TRBV7-3 and TRBJ1-1; TRBD1 is a possible D gene (5 bases). The source is an adult in good health. The CDR3 DNA follows: TGTGCCAGCAGCCCAAGCGGGGCCGGGGTGGGAGCTTTCTTT. Translated: CASSPSGAGVGAFF.